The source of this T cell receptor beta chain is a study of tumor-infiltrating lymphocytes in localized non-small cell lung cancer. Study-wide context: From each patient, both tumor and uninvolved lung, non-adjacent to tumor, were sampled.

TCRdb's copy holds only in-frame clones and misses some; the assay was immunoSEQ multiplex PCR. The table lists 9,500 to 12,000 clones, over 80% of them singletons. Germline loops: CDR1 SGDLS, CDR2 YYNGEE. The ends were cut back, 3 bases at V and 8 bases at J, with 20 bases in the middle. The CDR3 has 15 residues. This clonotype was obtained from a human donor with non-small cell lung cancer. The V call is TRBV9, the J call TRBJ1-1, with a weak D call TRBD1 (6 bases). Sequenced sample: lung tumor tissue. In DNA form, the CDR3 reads TGTGCCAGCAGCGCCAGGCAGGGGTCAGGTGGAGAAGCTTTCTTT. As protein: CASSARQGSGGEAFF. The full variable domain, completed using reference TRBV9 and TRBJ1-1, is DSGVTQTPKHLITATGQRVTLRCSPRSGDLSVYWYQQSLDQGLQFLIQYYNGEERAKGNILERFSAQQFPDLHSELNLSSLELGDSALYFCASSARQGSGGEAFFGQGTRLTVV.